This T cell receptor beta chain appears in the sequencing data of a study of OX40 agonist ivuxolimab in advanced cancers. As for the study in general: Patients were dosed with the agonistic anti-OX40 (CD134) antibody ivuxolimab. Participants, 75% to 85% male, averaged approximately 56 years of age, ranging from roughly 20 to 79.

The assay was immunoSEQ multiplex PCR, and TCRdb's table has in-frame clones only and misses some. This sample yields under 80,000 clones, of which about nine tenths are seen a single time; less than 0.9% belongs to the top ten. Sequenced material: CD4+ or CD8+ T cells sorted from blood, taken in a trial of the OX40 agonist ivuxolimab. The source is an adult with an advanced solid tumor such as melanoma, head and neck, liver or kidney cancer.

CDR3 nucleotides: TGTGCCTGGAGTGTAATGGGCCGGTCGGCGATCACCCTCCACTTT. Its translation is CAWSVMGRSAITLHF. V usage is TRBV30 and J usage is TRBJ1-6; no reliable D call. V was shortened by 0 bases and J by 14 bases, with 20 bases between the two germline ends. CDR1 GTSNPN and CDR2 SVGIG come from the germline V gene (reference sequence). The CDR3 sequence is 15 residues long.